The subject of this entry is one TCR beta chain. This record comes from a study of blood T cell repertoires in COVID-19. Study-level information: Some COVID-19 samples were acute and others convalescent; all came from the United States, Italy and Spain. PBMCs, B-cell-depleted T cells, or T cells provided the cDNA or gDNA that made up the material.

In germline, CDR1 is LGHNA, CDR2 YSLEER. V was shortened by 1 base and J by 4 bases, with 16 bases between the two germline ends. The CDR3 runs 17 residues. In the study's own analysis: Reference gene primers were amplified, and this amplification served to estimate nucleated cell counts. The repertoire was sequenced with immunoSEQ multiplex PCR; TCRdb's copy has only in-frame clones and lacks some. From that table come the V and J calls and clone size; the DNA was used to work out D and trimming. Of around 75,000 clones listed, about 86% are singletons. This TCR was recovered from a man aged 65 to 79 with active COVID-19. This chain joins TRBV4-3 and TRBJ2-2, with D possibly being TRBD1 (6 bases). Specimen: peripheral blood. The chain's CDR3 is CASSQATWGPTTGELFF. The CDR3 nucleotides are TGCGCCAGCAGCCAAGCAACATGGGGGCCAACCACCGGGGAGCTGTTTTTT.